The rows below give T cell receptor beta chains drawn from one sample of a study of cytomegalovirus exposure and HLA in healthy donors. Using immunoSEQ multiplex PCR, the repertoire was profiled, and TCRdb retains in-frame clones only, with some absent. The data show about 100,000 clones, 75% to 80% seen once. Sequenced input: PBMCs. Every receptor here comes from a male donor in good health and CMV-seropositive. Both conserved end residues are part of each CDR3. Each record gives: J gene, D gene, clone size, V gene, CDR3 DNA, CDR3 protein. A D gene is named only where the DNA matches it firmly. A row's size may be missing; if present it is once, few, many or a size class.

j_call: TRBJ2-5
d_call: .
clone_size: .
v_call: TRBV27
cdr3_nt: TGTGCCAGCAGTTTAACGCGGCGAGCGGGAGAGACCCAGTACTTC
cdr3_aa: CASSLTRRAGETQYF

j_call: TRBJ2-7
d_call: TRBD1
clone_size: .
v_call: TRBV5-1
cdr3_nt: TGCGCCAGCAGCTCCAGGGGGAGCTCCTACGAGCAGTACTTC
cdr3_aa: CASSSRGSSYEQYF

j_call: TRBJ2-5
d_call: .
clone_size: .
v_call: TRBV19
cdr3_nt: TGTGCCAGTAGTATGAGTGGGCAGGAGACCCAGTACTTC
cdr3_aa: CASSMSGQETQYF

j_call: TRBJ2-7
d_call: .
clone_size: .
v_call: TRBV6-6
cdr3_nt: TGTGCCAGCAGGACCAAAGGGGACGAGCAGTACTTC
cdr3_aa: CASRTKGDEQYF

j_call: TRBJ2-5
d_call: TRBD2
clone_size: .
v_call: TRBV7-6
cdr3_nt: TGTGCCAGCAGCCCGACCTGGACTAGCGGCCAAGAGACCCAGTACTTC
cdr3_aa: CASSPTWTSGQETQYF

j_call: TRBJ2-3
d_call: .
clone_size: .
v_call: TRBV19
cdr3_nt: TGTGCCAGTACCAGCCAGGGTTTGGATACGCAGTATTTT
cdr3_aa: CASTSQGLDTQYF

j_call: TRBJ1-3
d_call: TRBD1
clone_size: .
v_call: TRBV30
cdr3_nt: TGTGCCTGGAGTCCCAGGACAGGCTCTGGAAACACCATATATTTT
cdr3_aa: CAWSPRTGSGNTIYF

j_call: TRBJ2-1
d_call: TRBD2
clone_size: few
v_call: TRBV7-2
cdr3_nt: TGTGCCAGCAGCCGATCTAGCGGGAGCTACAATGAGCAGTTCTTC
cdr3_aa: CASSRSSGSYNEQFF

j_call: TRBJ2-7
d_call: TRBD2
clone_size: .
v_call: TRBV5-1
cdr3_nt: TGCGCCAGCAGCTTGGAACTAGCGGGAGACTACGAGCAGTACTTC
cdr3_aa: CASSLELAGDYEQYF

j_call: TRBJ2-7
d_call: .
clone_size: .
v_call: TRBV10-3
cdr3_nt: TGTGCCATCAGTGGAGCTTCGGACAGCCCTCGTGGGGAGCAGTACTTC
cdr3_aa: CAISGASDSPRGEQYF

j_call: TRBJ2-2
d_call: TRBD2
clone_size: .
v_call: TRBV2
cdr3_nt: TGTGCCAGCAGTGAAGCTAGCGGGAGGGTCAGGGAGCTGTTTTTT
cdr3_aa: CASSEASGRVRELFF

j_call: TRBJ2-3
d_call: TRBD1
clone_size: .
v_call: TRBV11-2
cdr3_nt: TGTGCCAGCAGCCTGAGGGGACAGGCCACAGATACGCAGTATTTT
cdr3_aa: CASSLRGQATDTQYF